The entry below gives a single T cell receptor beta chain sequence along with its context. This sample was taken from a study of blood T cell repertoires in COVID-19. Study as a whole: The United States, Italy and Spain supplied acute and convalescent COVID-19 samples. T cells, B-cell-depleted T cells, or PBMCs supplied cDNA or gDNA.

In the authors' workflow: Researchers report that nucleated cell counts were estimated from reference gene primer amplification. Profiled with immunoSEQ multiplex PCR; TCRdb holds only in-frame clones, not every one. V and J calls and clone size are those listed in that table; D and trimming were worked out from the DNA. This table has 85,000 or so clones, 86% appearing once. The TCR was taken from a man aged 50 to 60 with active or convalescent COVID-19. The sequenced sample was peripheral blood.

The CDR3 region is CASSFQGSSTNEKLFF. Written as DNA, the CDR3 is TGTGCCAGCAGTTTTCAGGGCTCATCGACTAATGAAAAACTGTTTTTT. This sequence joins TRBV28 and TRBJ1-4, with D possibly matching TRBD1 (5 bases). This CDR3 comprises 16 residues. The V gene's germline CDR1 is MDHEN and CDR2 SYDVKM. V lost 3 bases and J lost 2, with 13 bases in between.